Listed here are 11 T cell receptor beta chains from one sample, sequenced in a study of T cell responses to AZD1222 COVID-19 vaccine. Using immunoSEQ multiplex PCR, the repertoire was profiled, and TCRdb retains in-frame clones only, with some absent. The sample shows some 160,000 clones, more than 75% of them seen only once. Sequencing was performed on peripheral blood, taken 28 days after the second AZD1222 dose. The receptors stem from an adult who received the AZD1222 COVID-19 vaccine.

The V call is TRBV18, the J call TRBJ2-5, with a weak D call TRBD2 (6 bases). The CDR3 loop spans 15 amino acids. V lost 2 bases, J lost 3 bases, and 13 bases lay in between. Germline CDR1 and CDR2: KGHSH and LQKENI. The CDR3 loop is CASSPGSGGEETQYF. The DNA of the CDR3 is TGTGCCAGCTCACCAGGGAGCGGAGGGGAAGAGACCCAGTACTTC.

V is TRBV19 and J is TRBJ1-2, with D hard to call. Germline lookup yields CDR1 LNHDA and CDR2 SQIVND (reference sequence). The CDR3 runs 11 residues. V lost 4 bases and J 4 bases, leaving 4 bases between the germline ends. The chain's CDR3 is CASSTTYGYTF. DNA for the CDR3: TGTGCCAGTAGTACAACCTATGGCTACACCTTC.

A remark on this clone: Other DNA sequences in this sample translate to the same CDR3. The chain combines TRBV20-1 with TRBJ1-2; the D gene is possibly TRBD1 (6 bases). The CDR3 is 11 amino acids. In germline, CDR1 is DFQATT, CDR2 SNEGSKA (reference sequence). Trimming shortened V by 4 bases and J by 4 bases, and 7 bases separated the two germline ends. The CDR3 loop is CSATDSYGYTF. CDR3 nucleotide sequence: TGCAGTGCTACGGACAGCTATGGCTACACCTTC.

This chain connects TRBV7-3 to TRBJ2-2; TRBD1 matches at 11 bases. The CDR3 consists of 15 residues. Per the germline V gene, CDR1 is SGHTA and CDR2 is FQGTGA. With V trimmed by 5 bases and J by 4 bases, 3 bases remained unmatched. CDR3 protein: CASSVDRGRTGELFF. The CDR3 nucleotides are TGTGCCAGCAGCGTGGACAGGGGGCGCACCGGGGAGCTGTTTTTT.

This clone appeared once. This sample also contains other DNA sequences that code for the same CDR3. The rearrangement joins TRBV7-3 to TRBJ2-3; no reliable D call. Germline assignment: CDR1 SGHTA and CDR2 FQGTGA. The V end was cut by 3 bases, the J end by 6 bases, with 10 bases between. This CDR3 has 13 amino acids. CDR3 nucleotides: TGTGCCAGCAGCTTTACGGCATCGGATACGCAGTATTTT. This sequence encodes CASSFTASDTQYF.

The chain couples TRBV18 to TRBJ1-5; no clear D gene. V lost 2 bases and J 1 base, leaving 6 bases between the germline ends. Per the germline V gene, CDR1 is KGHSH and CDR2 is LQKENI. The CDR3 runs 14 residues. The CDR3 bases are TGTGCCAGCTCACCAGTCAGAAGCAATCAGCCCCAGCATTTT. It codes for CASSPVRSNQPQHF.

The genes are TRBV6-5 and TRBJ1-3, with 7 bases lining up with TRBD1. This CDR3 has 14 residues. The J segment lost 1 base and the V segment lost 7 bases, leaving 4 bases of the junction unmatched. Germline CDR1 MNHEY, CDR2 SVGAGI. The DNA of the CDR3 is TGTGCCAGCACCCCAGGGGGATCTGGAAACACCATATATTTT. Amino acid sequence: CASTPGGSGNTIYF.

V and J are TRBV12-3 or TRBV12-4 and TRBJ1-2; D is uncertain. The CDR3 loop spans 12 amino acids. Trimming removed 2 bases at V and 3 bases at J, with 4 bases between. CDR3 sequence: CASSLSDYGYTF. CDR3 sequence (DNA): TGTGCCAGCAGTTTAAGCGACTATGGCTACACCTTC.

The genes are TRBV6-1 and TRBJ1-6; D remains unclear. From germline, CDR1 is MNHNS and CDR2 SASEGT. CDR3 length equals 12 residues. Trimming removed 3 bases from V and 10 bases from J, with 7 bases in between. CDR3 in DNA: TGTGCCAGCAGTGAGGTTTACTCACCCCTCCACTTT. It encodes CASSEVYSPLHF.

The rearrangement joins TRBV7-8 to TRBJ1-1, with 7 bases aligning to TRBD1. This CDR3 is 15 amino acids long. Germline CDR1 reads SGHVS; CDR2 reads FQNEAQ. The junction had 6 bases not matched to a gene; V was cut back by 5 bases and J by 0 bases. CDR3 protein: CASSPGGTVNTEAFF. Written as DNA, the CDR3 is TGTGCCAGCAGCCCAGGAGGGACAGTGAACACTGAAGCTTTCTTT.

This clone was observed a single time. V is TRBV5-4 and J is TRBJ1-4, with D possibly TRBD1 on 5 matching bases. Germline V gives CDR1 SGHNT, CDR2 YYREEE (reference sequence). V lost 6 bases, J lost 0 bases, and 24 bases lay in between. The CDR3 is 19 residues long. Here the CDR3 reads CASTQLPGPTTATNEKLFF. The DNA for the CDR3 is TGTGCCAGCACCCAATTACCGGGACCTACAACCGCAACTAATGAAAAACTGTTTTTT.